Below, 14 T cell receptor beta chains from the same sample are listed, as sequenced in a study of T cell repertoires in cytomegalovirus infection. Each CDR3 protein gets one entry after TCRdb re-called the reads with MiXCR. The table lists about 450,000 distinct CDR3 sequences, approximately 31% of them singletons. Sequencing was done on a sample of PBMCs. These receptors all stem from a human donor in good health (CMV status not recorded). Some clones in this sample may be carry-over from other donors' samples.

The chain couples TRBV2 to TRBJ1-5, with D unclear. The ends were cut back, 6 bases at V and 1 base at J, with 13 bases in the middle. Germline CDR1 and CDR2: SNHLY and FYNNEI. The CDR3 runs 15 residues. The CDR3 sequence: CASRETVVSNQPQHF. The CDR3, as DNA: TGTGCCAGCAGGGAAACAGTCGTAAGCAATCAGCCCCAGCATTTT.

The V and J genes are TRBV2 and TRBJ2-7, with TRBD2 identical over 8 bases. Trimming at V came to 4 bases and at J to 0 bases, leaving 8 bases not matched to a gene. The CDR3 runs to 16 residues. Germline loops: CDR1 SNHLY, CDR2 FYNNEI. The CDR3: CASSALSGGNSYEQYF. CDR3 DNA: TGTGCCAGCAGTGCTTTAAGCGGGGGAAACTCCTACGAGCAGTACTTC.

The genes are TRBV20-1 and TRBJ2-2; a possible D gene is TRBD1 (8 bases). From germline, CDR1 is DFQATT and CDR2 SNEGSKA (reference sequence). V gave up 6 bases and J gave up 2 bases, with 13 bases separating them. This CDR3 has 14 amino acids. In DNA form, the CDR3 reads TGCAGTGCCAACAGGGGGGGCAACACCGGGGAGCTGTTTTTT. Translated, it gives CSANRGGNTGELFF.

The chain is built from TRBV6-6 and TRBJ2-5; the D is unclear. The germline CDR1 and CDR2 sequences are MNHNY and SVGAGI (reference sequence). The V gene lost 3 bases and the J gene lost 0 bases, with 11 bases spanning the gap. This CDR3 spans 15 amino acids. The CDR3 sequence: CASSYFVRNQETQYF. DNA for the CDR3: TGTGCCAGCAGTTATTTCGTCAGAAACCAAGAGACCCAGTACTTC.

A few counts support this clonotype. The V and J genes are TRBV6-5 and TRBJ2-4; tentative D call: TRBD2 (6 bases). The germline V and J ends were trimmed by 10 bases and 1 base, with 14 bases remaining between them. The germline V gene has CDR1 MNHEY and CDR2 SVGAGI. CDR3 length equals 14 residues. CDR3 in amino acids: CATRDRGAKNIQYF. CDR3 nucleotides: TGTGCCACCCGGGACCGGGGGGCCAAAAACATTCAGTACTTC.

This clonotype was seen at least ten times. The CDR3 loop is CASSSYRGPGETQYF. DNA for the CDR3: TGTGCCAGCAGCTCGTACCGGGGCCCGGGGGAGACCCAGTACTTC. This sequence joins TRBV7-2 and TRBJ2-5; D is possibly TRBD1 or TRBD2 (5 bases each). Germline V gene lookup returns CDR1 SGHTA and CDR2 FQGNSA. Between the trimmed V and J ends, which lost 4 bases and 5 bases, there was a span of 17 bases. The length of the CDR3 is 15 residues. Variable domain in full (rest from reference TRBV7-2 and TRBJ2-5): GAGVSQSPSNKVTEKGKDVELRCDPISGHTALYWYRQSLGQGLEFLIYFQGNSAPDKSGLPSDRFSAERTGGSVSTLTIQRTQQEDSAVYLCASSSYRGPGETQYFGPGTRLLVL.

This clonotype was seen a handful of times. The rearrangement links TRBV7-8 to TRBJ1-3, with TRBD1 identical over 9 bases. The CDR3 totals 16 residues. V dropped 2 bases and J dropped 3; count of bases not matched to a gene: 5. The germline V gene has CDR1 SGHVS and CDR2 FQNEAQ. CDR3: CASSLRDREIGNTIYF. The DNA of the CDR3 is TGTGCCAGCAGCTTAAGGGACAGGGAGATTGGAAACACCATATATTTT.

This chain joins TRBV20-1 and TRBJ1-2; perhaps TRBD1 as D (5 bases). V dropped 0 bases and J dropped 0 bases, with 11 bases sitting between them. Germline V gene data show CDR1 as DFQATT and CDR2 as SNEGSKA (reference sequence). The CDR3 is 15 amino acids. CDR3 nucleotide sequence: TGCAGTGCTAGAGATCGGGGGGAGGCTAACTATGGCTACACCTTC. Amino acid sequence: CSARDRGEANYGYTF.

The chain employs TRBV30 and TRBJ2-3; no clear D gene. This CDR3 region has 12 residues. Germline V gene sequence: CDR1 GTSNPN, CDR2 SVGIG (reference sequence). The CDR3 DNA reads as TGTGCTTATCAGAATAGGGCAGATACGCAGTATTTT. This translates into CAYQNRADTQYF.

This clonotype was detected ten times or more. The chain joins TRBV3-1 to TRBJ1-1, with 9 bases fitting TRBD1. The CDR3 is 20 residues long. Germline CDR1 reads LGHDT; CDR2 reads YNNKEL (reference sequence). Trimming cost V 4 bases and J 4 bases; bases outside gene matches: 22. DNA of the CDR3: TGTGCCAGCAGCCTATTCCGGGACAGGGAAAGGATTAGATTGTTCACTGAAGCTTTCTTT. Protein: CASSLFRDRERIRLFTEAFF. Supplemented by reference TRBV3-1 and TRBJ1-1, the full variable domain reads DTAVSQTPKYLVTQMGNDKSIKCEQNLGHDTMYWYKQDSKKFLKIMFSYNNKELIINETVPNRFSPKSPDKAHLNLHINSLELGDSAVYFCASSLFRDRERIRLFTEAFFGQGTRLTVV.

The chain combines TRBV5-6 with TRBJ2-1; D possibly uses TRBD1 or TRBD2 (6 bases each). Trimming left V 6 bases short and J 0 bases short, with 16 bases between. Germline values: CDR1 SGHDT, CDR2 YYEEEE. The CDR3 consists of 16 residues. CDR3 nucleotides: TGTGCCAGCAACAGGGACTCCCCGGTCTCCTACAATGAGCAGTTCTTC. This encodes CASNRDSPVSYNEQFF.

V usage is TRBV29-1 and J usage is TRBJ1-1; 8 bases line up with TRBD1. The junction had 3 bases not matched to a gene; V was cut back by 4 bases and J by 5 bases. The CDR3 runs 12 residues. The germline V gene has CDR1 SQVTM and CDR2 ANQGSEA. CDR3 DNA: TGCAGCGTTGTCAGACAGGGGACTGAAGCTTTCTTT. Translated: CSVVRQGTEAFF.

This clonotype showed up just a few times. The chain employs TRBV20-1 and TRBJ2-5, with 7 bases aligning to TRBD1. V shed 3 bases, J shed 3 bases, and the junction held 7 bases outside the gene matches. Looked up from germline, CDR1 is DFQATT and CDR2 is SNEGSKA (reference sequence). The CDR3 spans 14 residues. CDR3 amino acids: CSASFLTGKETQYF. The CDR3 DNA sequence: TGCAGTGCTAGTTTCTTGACAGGGAAAGAGACCCAGTACTTC.

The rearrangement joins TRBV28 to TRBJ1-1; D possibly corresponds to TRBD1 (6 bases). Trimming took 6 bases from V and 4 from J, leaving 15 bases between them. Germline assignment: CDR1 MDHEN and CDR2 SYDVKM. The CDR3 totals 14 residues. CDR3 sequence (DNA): TGTGCCAGCAGCTCCCCGGGGGGGCCCACTGAAGCTTTCTTT. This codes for CASSSPGGPTEAFF.